This is a list of T cell receptor beta chains from one sample in a study of blood T cells in healthy people across ages. TCRdb fed the 5' RACE reads into MiXCR, producing one record per CDR3 protein. Among some 370,000 distinct CDR3 sequences, about 52% were seen once, and the ten largest hold 50% to 65%. Sequenced: blood. Source of these receptors: a man between 60 and 70 years old in good health. CDR3s include the opening cysteine and the closing phenylalanine or tryptophan. A D gene is named only where the DNA matches it firmly. Clone size is not always given. Where it is, it says once, few, many or a class for expanded clones.

d_gene,abundance,j_gene,v_gene,CDR3aa,CDR3nt
-,-,TRBJ2-5,TRBV2,CASSVTGIEETQYF,TGTGCCAGCAGTGTAACAGGGATCGAAGAGACCCAGTACTTC
-,many,TRBJ2-7,TRBV4-3,CASSHRLAGFYEQYF,TGCGCCAGCAGCCATCGCTTGGCAGGGTTTTACGAGCAGTACTTC
-,-,TRBJ2-7,TRBV5-1,CASSLEAGYSYEQYF,TGCGCCAGCAGCTTGGAGGCGGGGTACTCCTACGAGCAGTACTTC
-,few,TRBJ2-5,TRBV3-1,CASSPNEGYPEGETQYF,TGTGCCAGCAGCCCGAACGAGGGCTACCCGGAGGGGGAGACCCAGTACTTC
TRBD2,many,TRBJ2-1,TRBV6-2/TRBV6-3,CASNQGFGLAGLSSYNEQFF,TGTGCCAGCAATCAGGGGTTTGGACTAGCGGGGCTAAGCTCCTACAATGAGCAGTTCTTC
TRBD1,-,TRBJ2-7,TRBV28,CASSPRGTGTYEQYF,TGTGCCAGCAGTCCTCGGGGGACAGGGACCTACGAGCAGTACTTC
-,-,TRBJ1-6,TRBV3-1,CASSQDPGLKPLHF,TGTGCCAGCAGCCAAGATCCGGGTCTGAAACCCCTCCACTTT
-,-,TRBJ1-4,TRBV7-9,CASRTPPGQGANLTNEKLFF,TGTGCCAGCAGGACCCCGCCAGGGCAGGGTGCGAATTTAACTAATGAAAAACTGTTTTTT
-,-,TRBJ2-3,TRBV11-1,CASSLTRDQSTDTQYF,TGTGCCAGCAGCTTAACCCGGGATCAGAGCACAGATACGCAGTATTTT
-,-,TRBJ2-3,TRBV4-1,CASSHLVSGGSDTQYF,TGCGCCAGCAGCCACCTAGTGTCAGGGGGGTCAGATACGCAGTATTTT
-,-,TRBJ1-5,TRBV6-1,CASSELGNQPQHF,TGTGCCAGCAGTGAATTGGGCAATCAGCCCCAGCATTTT
-,-,TRBJ2-3,TRBV6-4,CASSDELGVDTQYF,TGTGCCAGCAGTGACGAATTAGGGGTGGATACGCAGTATTTT
-,-,TRBJ2-3,TRBV12-3/TRBV12-4,CASSIIASDTDTQYF,TGTGCCAGCAGTATAATCGCTAGCGACACGGATACGCAGTATTTT
-,-,TRBJ1-5,TRBV6-1,CASSPARFNQPQHF,TGTGCCAGCAGTCCCGCCAGGTTCAATCAGCCCCAGCATTTT
-,once,TRBJ2-7,TRBV28,CASSFQGLGDEQYF,TGTGCCAGCAGTTTCCAAGGTCTGGGGGACGAGCAGTACTTC
-,-,TRBJ2-5,TRBV28,CASSFKGETQYF,TGTGCCAGCAGTTTTAAGGGAGAGACCCAGTACTTC
-,once,TRBJ1-1,TRBV29-1,CSVAKNIEAFF,TGCAGCGTTGCGAAGAACATTGAAGCTTTCTTT